This T cell receptor (beta chain) stems from a study of CD8 T cells in Susac syndrome. This clonotype occurred once. Antigen specificity is unknown. The authors reverse transcribed roughly 0.5 to 1 ug RNA with random hexamers. TCRdb itself ran the immunoSEQ multiplex PCR reads through MiXCR, one entry per CDR3 protein. This sample yields about 300,000 distinct CDR3 sequences, of which about nine tenths are seen a single time; under 0.2% belongs to the top ten. Study-wide results and caveats: The study's TCR sequencing and HLA analysis covered a relatively small number of individuals, and the study acknowledged this.

From germline, CDR1 is GTSNPN and CDR2 SVGIG (reference sequence). This CDR3 contains 14 residues. Trimming left V 1 base short and J 4 bases short, with 14 bases between. The sequenced sample was CD8+ T cells from PBMCs. J is TRBJ2-7 and V is TRBV30; D remains ambiguous. This clonotype was obtained from a human donor with multiple sclerosis. The CDR3 DNA is TGTGCCTGGAGTGGACTGGGGATGCCTTACGAGCAGTACTTC. The encoded protein is CAWSGLGMPYEQYF.